The clone carrying this TCR beta chain came up once. Since the CDR3 does not end with the conserved phenylalanine or tryptophan, this likely comes from a read error. The CDR3 is 14 amino acids. Trimming stripped 3 bases from V and 7 bases from J, with 15 bases between. The data derive from a study of T-cell reconstitution after alpha-beta-depleted transplantation in children. Using unique molecular identifiers, the investigators prepared the TCRbeta library. In TCRdb, the PCR reads were re-called with MiXCR into one record per CDR3 protein. This sample has a few hundred thousand distinct CDR3 sequences; 11% occur once, and the top ten carry nearly 5.5%.

The receptor comes from a human donor who donated a stem cell graft to a child with acute myeloid leukemia. Source: PBMCs from the stem cell graft donor, taken from the stem cell graft. The chain couples TRBV12-3 or TRBV12-4 to TRBJ1-1; maybe TRBD1 (6 bases). The CDR3 loop is CASSLTGHGREAFL. The CDR3 DNA sequence: TGTGCCAGCAGTTTGACGGGACACGGACGTGAAGCTTTCCTT.